Detailed here is one TCR beta chain. What it recognizes is unknown. This record comes from a study of blood T cells in healthy people across ages. Sample-barcoded 5' priming and a J-beta primer mix drove a second PCR of roughly 7 to 11 cycles. Via MiXCR, TCRdb re-called the 5' RACE reads, giving one row per CDR3 protein. The sample includes about 680,000 distinct CDR3 sequences, roughly 49% of them seen just once. About 10 milliliters of peripheral blood were drawn from each donor. Each sample provided at least 6 micrograms of extracted total RNA. Findings and limits, study-wide: Diversity figures based on one million T cells were deemed too low.

The CDR3 has 14 residues. Germline CDR1 SGDLS, CDR2 YYNGEE. Deletions cut 5 bases from V and 3 bases from J, with 13 bases between. The receptor comes from a woman aged 60 to 75 in good health. Source material: blood. The chain joins TRBV9 to TRBJ2-3; D is possibly TRBD1 (6 bases). The CDR3 DNA sequence: TGTGCCAGCAGGGCAGGGGAGATGACAGATACGCAGTATTTT. This translates into CASRAGEMTDTQYF.